Listed here are 21 T cell receptor beta chains from one sample, sequenced in a study of shared clonotypes between healthy human individuals. Assay used: immunoSEQ multiplex PCR; TCRdb lists only in-frame clones, some missing. The sample lists about 1 million clones, 65% to 75% occurring once. The specimen sequenced was memory CD4+ T cells sorted from blood. Subset in this sample: CD45RA-negative fraction. Receptor source: a man younger than 30 in good health.

V usage is TRBV27 and J usage is TRBJ1-5; D unresolved. The CDR3 covers 15 residues. Germline V gene lookup returns CDR1 MNHEY and CDR2 SMNVEV (reference sequence). The V and J ends lost 6 bases and 3 bases respectively, with 15 bases between them. CDR3 in amino acids: CASSPSRGNNQPQHF. CDR3 DNA: TGTGCCAGCAGCCCTTCGCGGGGTAACAATCAGCCCCAGCATTTT.

The chain employs TRBV6-5 and TRBJ1-1; the D gene is possibly TRBD1 (6 bases). The CDR3 is 15 residues long. The V gene lost 7 bases and the J gene lost 5 bases, with 20 bases spanning the gap. The germline V gene has CDR1 MNHEY and CDR2 SVGAGI. CDR3 DNA: TGTGCCAGCACGGCGGGGGGGGGCGCGGGAACTGAAGCTTTCTTT. It encodes CASTAGGGAGTEAFF.

The chain combines TRBV10-3 with TRBJ1-3; 7 positions agree with TRBD1. The trim removed 7 bases at V and 2 bases at J, leaving 5 bases unmatched. Germline V gene sequence: CDR1 ENHRY, CDR2 SYGVKD. The CDR3 is made up of 14 amino acids. CDR3 in DNA: TGTGCCATCAAGCCTGGGACAGCTGGAAACACCATATATTTT. Protein product: CAIKPGTAGNTIYF.

This clone was seen a few times. The chain links TRBV29-1 to TRBJ1-2, with TRBD1 as a possible D gene (5 bases). Germline values: CDR1 SQVTM, CDR2 ANQGSEA. V was trimmed by 4 bases and J by 0 bases, leaving 9 bases between them. The CDR3 runs 13 residues. The DNA of the CDR3 is TGCAGCGTTGGGCAGGGATCTAACTATGGCTACACCTTC. It encodes CSVGQGSNYGYTF. Together with reference TRBV29-1 and TRBJ1-2, the CDR3 gives the full variable domain: SAVISQKPSRDICQRGTSLTIQCQVDSQVTMMFWYRQQPGQSLTLIATANQGSEATYESGFVIDKFPISRPNLTFSTLTVSNMSPEDSSIYLCSVGQGSNYGYTFGSGTRLTVV.

This clone was counted only a few times. The chain has TRBV30 and TRBJ1-4; 7 bases are shared with TRBD1. The CDR3 length is 13 residues. The junction had 4 bases not matched to a gene; V was cut back by 5 bases and J by 4 bases. Germline loops: CDR1 GTSNPN, CDR2 SVGIG (reference sequence). CDR3 protein: CAWEGAGNEKLFF. CDR3 DNA: TGTGCCTGGGAGGGGGCGGGTAATGAAAAACTGTTTTTT.

The gene calls are TRBV29-1 and TRBJ2-7; D gene unclear. The V end lost 6 bases, the J end lost 4 bases, and 10 bases lay between the germline ends. This CDR3 contains 11 residues. CDR1 and CDR2 from the germline V gene are SQVTM and ANQGSEA. In DNA form, the CDR3 reads TGCAGCGTCCGGGTATTATACGAGCAGTACTTC. Protein product: CSVRVLYEQYF.

As concerns this clone: The same CDR3 is also encoded by other DNA sequences in this sample. CDR3 protein: CASSPGEETQYF. The CDR3 nucleotides read TGTGCCAGCAGCCCGGGAGAAGAGACCCAGTACTTC. This rearrangement joins TRBV6-5 to TRBJ2-5; D may be TRBD2 (6 bases). This CDR3 region has 12 residues. The V end lost 6 bases, the J end lost 3 bases, and 8 bases lay between the germline ends. Germline V lookup: CDR1 MNHEY, CDR2 SVGAGI.

The V call is TRBV2, the J call TRBJ2-3; 8 nucleotides align to TRBD2. CDR1 SNHLY and CDR2 FYNNEI come from the germline V gene. Unmatched junction bases numbered 2, after V lost 6 bases and J lost 6 bases. This CDR3 is built from 12 residues. The CDR3 spells CASRGLGDTQYF. Here the CDR3 DNA reads TGTGCCAGCAGGGGACTAGGGGATACGCAGTATTTT.

The chain has TRBV5-8 and TRBJ2-3; D possibly corresponds to TRBD1 (6 bases). This CDR3 has 14 residues. The germline V gene encodes CDR1 SGHTS and CDR2 YDEGEE. Trimming took 7 bases from V and 6 from J, leaving 18 bases between them. CDR3: CASFRQAVIDTQYF. DNA for the CDR3: TGTGCCAGCTTTAGACAGGCAGTCATCGATACGCAGTATTTT.

The chain recombines TRBV7-2 with TRBJ2-7; TRBD1 matches at 7 bases. From germline, CDR1 is SGHTA and CDR2 FQGNSA. This CDR3 has 13 amino acids. Trimming removed 5 bases from V and 7 bases from J; junction bases left unmatched: 8. CDR3 loop: CASSPGGVGEQYF. Written as DNA, the CDR3 is TGTGCCAGCAGCCCAGGGGGAGTGGGGGAGCAGTACTTC.

This chain joins TRBV18 and TRBJ2-7; 9 nucleotides agree with TRBD1. The V segment lost 6 bases and the J segment 5 bases; nucleotides outside the gene matches: 17. The CDR3 is 17 residues long. In germline, CDR1 is KGHSH, CDR2 LQKENI. CDR3 DNA: TGTGCCAGCTCCGTAACAGGGGCCGGGACAGGGTACCACGAGCAGTACTTC. Its translation: CASSVTGAGTGYHEQYF.

The CDR3 is CASRRGGNRGSFSGANVLTF. CDR3 DNA sequence: TGCGCCAGCAGGAGGGGGGGTAACAGGGGTTCGTTTAGTGGGGCCAACGTCCTGACTTTC. The gene calls are TRBV10-1 and TRBJ2-6; the D gene could be TRBD1 or TRBD2 (7 bases each). Germline CDR1 WNHNN, CDR2 SYGVQD (reference sequence). The CDR3 loop spans 20 amino acids. Trimming took off 6 bases at V and 3 bases at J, with 27 bases between the two ends.

This chain connects TRBV28 to TRBJ1-5, with 10 bases that match TRBD1. The CDR3 extends over 16 amino acids. J lost 10 bases, V lost 8 bases, and 17 bases had no gene match. Germline loops: CDR1 MDHEN, CDR2 SYDVKM. The chain's CDR3 is CASARGQGNIIYPQHF. CDR3 sequence (DNA): TGTGCCAGCGCAAGGGGACAGGGGAACATCATTTACCCCCAGCATTTT.

This clone came up a few times. The CDR3 reads CASSQVDFSTTEAFF. The CDR3, as DNA: TGTGCCAGCAGCCAAGTAGACTTCTCGACTACTGAAGCTTTCTTT. This sequence joins TRBV7-9 and TRBJ1-1, with D unresolved. Trimming shortened V by 5 bases and J by 5 bases, and 18 bases separated the two germline ends. CDR3 length equals 15 residues. Germline V gene sequence: CDR1 SEHNR, CDR2 FQNEAQ (reference sequence).

The chain recombines TRBV28 with TRBJ1-1; D is possibly TRBD1 (5 bases). This CDR3 has 13 amino acids. The germline CDR1 and CDR2 sequences are MDHEN and SYDVKM. V lost 10 bases and J lost 4, with 16 bases in between. CDR3 sequence: CAIRGGDPTEAFF. The CDR3, as DNA: TGTGCCATTCGGGGCGGGGACCCCACTGAAGCTTTCTTT.

This clone was seen only once. The chain is built from TRBV4-3 and TRBJ2-4; D remains ambiguous. The CDR3 is 15 residues long. Germline V gene lookup returns CDR1 LGHNA and CDR2 YSLEER. V was cut by 1 base and J by 0 bases, with 7 bases left in between. This chain's CDR3 is CASSQVGIAKNIQYF. CDR3 in DNA: TGCGCCAGCAGCCAAGTGGGGATAGCCAAAAACATTCAGTACTTC.

The chain has TRBV4-2 and TRBJ1-3; 9 bases agree with TRBD1. Looked up from germline, CDR1 is LGHNA and CDR2 is YNFKEQ. The CDR3 has 16 amino acids. V trimming: 3 bases; J trimming: 7 bases; junction bases outside the gene matches: 10. In nucleotides, the CDR3 is TGTGCCAGCAGCCAGGACGGGACAGGGATAGGCAACACCATATATTTT. Translated: CASSQDGTGIGNTIYF.

The J gene is TRBJ2-3, the V gene TRBV6-1, with D maybe TRBD2 (5 bases). Germline V gives CDR1 MNHNS, CDR2 SASEGT. CDR3 length: 19 amino acids. Trimming removed 2 bases at V and 1 base at J, with 22 bases between. The CDR3 bases are TGTGCCAGCAGTGAAAATTTGCGACCACACCGGACTGGCACAGATACGCAGTATTTT. Amino acid sequence: CASSENLRPHRTGTDTQYF.

J is TRBJ2-3 and V is TRBV7-3, with TRBD2 matching 13 bases. The CDR3 consists of 15 residues. The germline CDR1 and CDR2 sequences are SGHTA and FQGTGA. The V segment lost 4 bases and the J segment 6 bases; nucleotides outside the gene matches: 4. CDR3 sequence reads: CASSSTSGGADTQYF. Written as DNA, the CDR3 is TGTGCCAGCAGCTCCACTAGCGGGGGGGCGGATACGCAGTATTTT.

The V call is TRBV2, the J call TRBJ2-3; D perhaps matches TRBD2 (6 bases). The CDR3 sequence is 16 residues long. Germline V gene data show CDR1 as SNHLY and CDR2 as FYNNEI. Trimming took off 3 bases at V and 0 bases at J, with 13 bases between the two ends. DNA of the CDR3: TGTGCCAGCAGTGATGGGGGGTCCCCTAGCACAGATACGCAGTATTTT. Residues: CASSDGGSPSTDTQYF.

V gene TRBV5-1 combines with J gene TRBJ2-1; TRBD2 is a possible D gene (6 bases). The V end was cut by 0 bases, the J end by 2 bases, with 12 bases between. The germline V gene encodes CDR1 SGHRS and CDR2 YFSETQ. The CDR3 is 16 residues long. In DNA form, the CDR3 reads TGCGCCAGCAGCTTGGTCGGCGGGGAGCCCTACAATGAGCAGTTCTTC. It encodes CASSLVGGEPYNEQFF.